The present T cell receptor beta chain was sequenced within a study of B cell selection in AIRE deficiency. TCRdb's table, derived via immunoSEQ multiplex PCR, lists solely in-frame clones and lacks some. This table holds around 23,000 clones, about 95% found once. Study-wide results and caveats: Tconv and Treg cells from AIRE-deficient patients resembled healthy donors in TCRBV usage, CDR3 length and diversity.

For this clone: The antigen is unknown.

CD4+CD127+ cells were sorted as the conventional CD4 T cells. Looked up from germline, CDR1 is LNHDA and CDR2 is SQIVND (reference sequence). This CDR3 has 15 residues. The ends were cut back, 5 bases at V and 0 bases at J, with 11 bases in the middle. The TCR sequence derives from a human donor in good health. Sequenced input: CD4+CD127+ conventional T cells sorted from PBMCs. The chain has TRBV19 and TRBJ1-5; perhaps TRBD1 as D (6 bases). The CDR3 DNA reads TGTGCCAGTAGTGCTCGACAGGATAGCAATCAGCCCCAGCATTTT. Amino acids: CASSARQDSNQPQHF.